This T cell receptor (beta chain) was sequenced during a study of blood T cell repertoires in COVID-19. Whole-study context: T cells, B-cell-depleted T cells, or PBMCs provided the cDNA or gDNA that served as material.

Germline CDR1 reads SGHRS; CDR2 reads YFSETQ. This CDR3 is built from 14 residues. J was trimmed by 1 base and V by 4 bases; bases with no gene match: 4. Original analysis: How many nucleated cells were present was estimated from reference gene primer amplification. Sequencing was performed with immunoSEQ multiplex PCR; in TCRdb, only in-frame clones are kept and a portion is missing. V, J and clone size are those of that table, while D and trimming were read from the DNA. The data hold about 210,000 clones, with just over 90% observed a single time. The sequencing input was peripheral blood. The V call is TRBV5-1, the J call TRBJ1-1; 7 bases fit TRBD1. The sequence came from a man aged 30 to 45 with acute or convalescent COVID-19. CDR3 sequence: CASSLGQENTEAFF. The CDR3 DNA reads TGCGCCAGCAGCCTCGGACAGGAGAACACTGAAGCTTTCTTT.